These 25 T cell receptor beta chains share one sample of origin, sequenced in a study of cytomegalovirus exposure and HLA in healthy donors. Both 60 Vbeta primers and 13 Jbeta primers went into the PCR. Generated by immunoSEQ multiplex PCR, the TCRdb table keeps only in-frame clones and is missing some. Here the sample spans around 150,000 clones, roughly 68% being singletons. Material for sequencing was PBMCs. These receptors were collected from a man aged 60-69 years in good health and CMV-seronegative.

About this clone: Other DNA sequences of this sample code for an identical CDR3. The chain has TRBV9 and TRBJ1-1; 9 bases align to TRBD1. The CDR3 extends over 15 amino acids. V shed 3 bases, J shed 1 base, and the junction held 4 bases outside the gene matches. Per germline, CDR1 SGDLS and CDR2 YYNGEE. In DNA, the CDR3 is TGTGCCAGCAGCGCCCGGACAGGGGAGAACACTGAAGCTTTCTTT. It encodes CASSARTGENTEAFF.

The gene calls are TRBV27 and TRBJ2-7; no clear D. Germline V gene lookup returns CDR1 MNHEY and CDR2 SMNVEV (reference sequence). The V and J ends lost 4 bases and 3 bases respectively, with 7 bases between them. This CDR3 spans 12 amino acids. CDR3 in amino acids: CASSSAGYEQYF. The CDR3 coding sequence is TGTGCCAGCAGTTCCGCAGGCTACGAGCAGTACTTC.

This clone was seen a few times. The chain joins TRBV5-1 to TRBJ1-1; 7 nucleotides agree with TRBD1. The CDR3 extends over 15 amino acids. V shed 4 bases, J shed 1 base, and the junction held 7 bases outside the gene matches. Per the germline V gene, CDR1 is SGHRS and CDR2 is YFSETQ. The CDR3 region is CASSRGLKENTEAFF. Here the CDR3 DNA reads TGCGCCAGCAGCAGGGGGCTGAAGGAGAACACTGAAGCTTTCTTT.

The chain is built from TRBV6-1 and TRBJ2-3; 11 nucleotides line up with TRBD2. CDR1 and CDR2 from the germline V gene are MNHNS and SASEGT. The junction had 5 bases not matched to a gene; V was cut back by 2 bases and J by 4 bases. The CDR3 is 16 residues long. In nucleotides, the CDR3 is TGTGCCAGCAGTGAAAGCTTAGCGGGAGGGTCAGATACGCAGTATTTT. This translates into CASSESLAGGSDTQYF.

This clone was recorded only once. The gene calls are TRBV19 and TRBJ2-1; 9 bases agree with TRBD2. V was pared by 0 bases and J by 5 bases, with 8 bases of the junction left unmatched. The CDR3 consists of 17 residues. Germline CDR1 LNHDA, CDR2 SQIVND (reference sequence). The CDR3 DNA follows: TGTGCCAGTAGTATAGATGTATCCCTAGCGGGAAACAATGAGCAGTTCTTC. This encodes CASSIDVSLAGNNEQFF.

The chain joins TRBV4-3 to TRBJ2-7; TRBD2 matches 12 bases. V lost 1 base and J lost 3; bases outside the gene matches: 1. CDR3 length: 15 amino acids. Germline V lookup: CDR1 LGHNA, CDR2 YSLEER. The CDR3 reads CASSQGLAGDYEQYF. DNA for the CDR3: TGCGCCAGCAGCCAAGGACTAGCGGGAGACTACGAGCAGTACTTC.

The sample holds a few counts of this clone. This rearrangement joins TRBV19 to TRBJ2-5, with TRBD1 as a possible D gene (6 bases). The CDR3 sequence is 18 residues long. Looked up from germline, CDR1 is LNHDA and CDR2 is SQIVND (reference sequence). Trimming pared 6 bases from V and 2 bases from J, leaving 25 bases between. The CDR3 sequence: CASSHLRTGTMQQETQYF. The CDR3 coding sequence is TGTGCCAGTAGCCACTTGCGTACCGGGACAATGCAGCAAGAGACCCAGTACTTC.

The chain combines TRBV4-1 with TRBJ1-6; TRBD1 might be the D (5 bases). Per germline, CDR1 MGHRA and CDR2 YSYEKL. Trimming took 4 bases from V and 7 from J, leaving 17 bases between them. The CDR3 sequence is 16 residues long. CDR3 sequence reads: CASSRAAGFNNSPLHF. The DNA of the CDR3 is TGCGCCAGCAGCCGTGCGGCAGGGTTTAACAATTCACCCCTCCACTTT.

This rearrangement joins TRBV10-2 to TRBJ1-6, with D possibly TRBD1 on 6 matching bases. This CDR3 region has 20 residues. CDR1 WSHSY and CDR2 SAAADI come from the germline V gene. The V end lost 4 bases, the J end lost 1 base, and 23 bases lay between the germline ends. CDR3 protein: CASSVPVTRTDSSYNSPLHF. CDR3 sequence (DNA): TGCGCCAGCAGTGTCCCCGTTACTCGGACAGATAGTTCCTATAATTCACCCCTCCACTTT.

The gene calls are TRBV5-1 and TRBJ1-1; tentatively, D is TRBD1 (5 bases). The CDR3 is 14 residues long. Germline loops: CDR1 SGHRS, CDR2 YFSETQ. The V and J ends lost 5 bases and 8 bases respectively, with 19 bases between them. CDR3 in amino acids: CASRLNTGDLEAFF. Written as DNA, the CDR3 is TGCGCCAGCAGACTTAACACGGGGGACCTCGAAGCTTTCTTT.

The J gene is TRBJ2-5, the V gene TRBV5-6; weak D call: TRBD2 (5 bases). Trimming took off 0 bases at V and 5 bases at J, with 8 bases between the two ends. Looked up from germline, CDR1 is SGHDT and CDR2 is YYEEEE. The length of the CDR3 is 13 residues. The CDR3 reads CASSLAGLETQYF. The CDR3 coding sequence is TGTGCCAGCAGCTTGGCGGGATTGGAGACCCAGTACTTC.

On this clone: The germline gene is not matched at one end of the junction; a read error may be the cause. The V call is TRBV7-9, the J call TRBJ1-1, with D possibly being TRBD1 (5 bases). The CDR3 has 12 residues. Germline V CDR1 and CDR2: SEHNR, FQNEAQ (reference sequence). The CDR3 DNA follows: TGTTCCAGCAGCTTAGCCCAGGGTGAAGCTTTCTTT. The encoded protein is CSSSLAQGEAFF.

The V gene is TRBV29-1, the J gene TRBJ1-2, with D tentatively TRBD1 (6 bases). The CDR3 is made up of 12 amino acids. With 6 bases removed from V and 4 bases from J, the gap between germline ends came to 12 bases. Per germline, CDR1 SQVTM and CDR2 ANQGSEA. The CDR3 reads CSVGASFYGYTF. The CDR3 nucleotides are TGCAGCGTGGGGGCCTCCTTCTATGGCTACACCTTC.

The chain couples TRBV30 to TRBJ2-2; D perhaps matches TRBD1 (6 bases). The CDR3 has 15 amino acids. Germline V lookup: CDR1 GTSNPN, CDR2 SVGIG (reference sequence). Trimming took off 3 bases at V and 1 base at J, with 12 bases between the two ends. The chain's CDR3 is CAWSVGTRNTGELFF. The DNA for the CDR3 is TGTGCCTGGAGCGTAGGGACAAGGAACACCGGGGAGCTGTTTTTT.

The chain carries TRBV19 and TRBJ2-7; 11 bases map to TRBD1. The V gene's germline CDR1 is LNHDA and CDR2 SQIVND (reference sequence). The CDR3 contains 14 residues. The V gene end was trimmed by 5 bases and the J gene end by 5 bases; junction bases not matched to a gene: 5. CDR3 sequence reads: CASSVDRGRNEQYF. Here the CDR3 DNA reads TGTGCCAGTAGTGTGGACAGGGGGCGGAACGAGCAGTACTTC.

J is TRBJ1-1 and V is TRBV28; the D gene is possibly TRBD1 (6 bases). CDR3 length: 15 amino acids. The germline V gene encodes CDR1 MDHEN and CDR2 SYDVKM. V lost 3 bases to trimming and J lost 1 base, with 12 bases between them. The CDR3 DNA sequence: TGTGCCAGCAGTTTCTTGGGGGCGGAGAACACTGAAGCTTTCTTT. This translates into CASSFLGAENTEAFF.

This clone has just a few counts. CDR3 nucleotides: TGTGCCAGCAGCCTAAACTCCGGGACTAGCGGGAGGGCCCTGTTCTTC. This sequence encodes CASSLNSGTSGRALFF. The V gene is TRBV9, the J gene TRBJ2-1; 16 bases are shared with TRBD2. Germline V gives CDR1 SGDLS, CDR2 YYNGEE. V lost 4 bases, J lost 15 bases, and 13 bases stayed unmatched. The CDR3 is 16 residues long.

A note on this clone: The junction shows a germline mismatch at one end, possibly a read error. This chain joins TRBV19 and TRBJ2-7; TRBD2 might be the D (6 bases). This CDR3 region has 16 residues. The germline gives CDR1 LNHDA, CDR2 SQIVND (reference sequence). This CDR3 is CASSQPPGAEGYERYF. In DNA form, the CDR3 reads TGTGCCAGTAGCCAACCCCCCGGGGCGGAGGGGTACGAGCGGTACTTC.

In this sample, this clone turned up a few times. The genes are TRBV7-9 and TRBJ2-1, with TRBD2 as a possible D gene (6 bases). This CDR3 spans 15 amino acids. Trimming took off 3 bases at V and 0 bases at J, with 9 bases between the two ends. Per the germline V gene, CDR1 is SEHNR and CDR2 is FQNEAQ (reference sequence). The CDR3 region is CASSLAGSSYNEQFF. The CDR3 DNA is TGTGCCAGCAGCTTGGCCGGGAGCTCCTACAATGAGCAGTTCTTC.

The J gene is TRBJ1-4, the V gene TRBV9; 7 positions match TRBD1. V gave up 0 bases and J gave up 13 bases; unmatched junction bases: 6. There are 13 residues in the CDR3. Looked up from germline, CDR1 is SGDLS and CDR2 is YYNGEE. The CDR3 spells CASSVEVQGRLFF. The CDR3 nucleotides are TGTGCCAGCAGCGTAGAGGTACAGGGGAGACTGTTTTTT. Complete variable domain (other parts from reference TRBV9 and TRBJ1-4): DSGVTQTPKHLITATGQRVTLRCSPRSGDLSVYWYQQSLDQGLQFLIQYYNGEERAKGNILERFSAQQFPDLHSELNLSSLELGDSALYFCASSVEVQGRLFFGSGTQLSVL.

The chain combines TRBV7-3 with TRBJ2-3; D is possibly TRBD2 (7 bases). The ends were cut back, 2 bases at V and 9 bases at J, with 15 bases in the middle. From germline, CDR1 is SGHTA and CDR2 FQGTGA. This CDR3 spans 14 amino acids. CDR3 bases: TGTGCCAGCAGCTTAGGGGGGGCAGGGGAAACGCAGTATTTT. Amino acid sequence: CASSLGGAGETQYF.

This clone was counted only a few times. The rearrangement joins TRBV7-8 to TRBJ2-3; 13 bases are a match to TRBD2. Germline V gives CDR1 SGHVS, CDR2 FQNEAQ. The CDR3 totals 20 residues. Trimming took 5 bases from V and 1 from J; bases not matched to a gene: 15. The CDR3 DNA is TGTGCCAGCAGCCCAATAGGGACTAGCGGGAAGCAAAGGCGCACAGATACGCAGTATTTT. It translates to CASSPIGTSGKQRRTDTQYF.

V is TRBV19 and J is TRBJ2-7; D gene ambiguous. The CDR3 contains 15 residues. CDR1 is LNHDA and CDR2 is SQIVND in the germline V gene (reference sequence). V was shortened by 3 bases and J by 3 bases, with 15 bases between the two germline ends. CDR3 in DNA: TGTGCCAGTAGTATCCGGCGAGGCGAAGACTACGAGCAGTACTTC. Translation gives CASSIRRGEDYEQYF.

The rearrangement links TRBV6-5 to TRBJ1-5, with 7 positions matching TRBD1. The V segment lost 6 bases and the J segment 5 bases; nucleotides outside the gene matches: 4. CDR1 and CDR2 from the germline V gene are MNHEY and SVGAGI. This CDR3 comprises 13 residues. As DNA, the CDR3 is TGTGCCAGCAGACGACAGGGTGATCAGCCCCAGCATTTT. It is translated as CASRRQGDQPQHF.

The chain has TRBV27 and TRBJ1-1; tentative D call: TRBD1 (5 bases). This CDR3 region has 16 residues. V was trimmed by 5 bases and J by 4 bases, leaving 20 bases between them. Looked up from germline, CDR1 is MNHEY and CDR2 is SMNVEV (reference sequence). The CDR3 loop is CASSRTGPGSVTEAFF. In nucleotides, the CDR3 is TGTGCCAGCAGTAGAACAGGCCCCGGGTCGGTCACTGAAGCTTTCTTT.